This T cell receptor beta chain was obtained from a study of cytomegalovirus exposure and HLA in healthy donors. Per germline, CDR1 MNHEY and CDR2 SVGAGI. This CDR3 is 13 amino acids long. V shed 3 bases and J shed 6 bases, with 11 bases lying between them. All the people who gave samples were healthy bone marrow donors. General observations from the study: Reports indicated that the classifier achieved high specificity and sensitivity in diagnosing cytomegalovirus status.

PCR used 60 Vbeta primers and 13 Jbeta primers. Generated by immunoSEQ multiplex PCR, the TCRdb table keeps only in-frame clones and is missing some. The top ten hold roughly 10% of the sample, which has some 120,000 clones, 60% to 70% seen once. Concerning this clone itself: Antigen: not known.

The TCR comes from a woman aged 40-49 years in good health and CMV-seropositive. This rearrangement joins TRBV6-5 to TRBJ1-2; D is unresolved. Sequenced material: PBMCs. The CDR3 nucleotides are TGTGCCAGCAGTTATAACCCCCGGGATGGCTACACCTTC. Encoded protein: CASSYNPRDGYTF.